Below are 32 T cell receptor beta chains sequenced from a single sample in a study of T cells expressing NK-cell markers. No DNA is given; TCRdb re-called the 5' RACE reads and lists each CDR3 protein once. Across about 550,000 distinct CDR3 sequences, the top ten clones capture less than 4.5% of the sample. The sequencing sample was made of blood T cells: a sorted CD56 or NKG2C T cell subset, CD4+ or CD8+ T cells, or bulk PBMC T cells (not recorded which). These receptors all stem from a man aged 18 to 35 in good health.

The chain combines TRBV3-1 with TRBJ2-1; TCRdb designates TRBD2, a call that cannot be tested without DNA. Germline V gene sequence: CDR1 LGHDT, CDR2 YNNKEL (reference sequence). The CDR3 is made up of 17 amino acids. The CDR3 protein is CASSPLLTEGLDNEQFF.

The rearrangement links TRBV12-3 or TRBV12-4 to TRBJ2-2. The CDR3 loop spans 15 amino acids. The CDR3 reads CATRDLGPNTGELFF.

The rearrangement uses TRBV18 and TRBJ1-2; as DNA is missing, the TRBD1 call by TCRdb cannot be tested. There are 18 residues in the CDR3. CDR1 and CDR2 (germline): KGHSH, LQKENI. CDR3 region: CASSRGTAPFSELYGYTF.

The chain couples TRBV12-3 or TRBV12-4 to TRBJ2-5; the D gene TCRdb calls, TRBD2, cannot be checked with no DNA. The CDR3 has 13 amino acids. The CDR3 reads CASLAGAQETQYF.

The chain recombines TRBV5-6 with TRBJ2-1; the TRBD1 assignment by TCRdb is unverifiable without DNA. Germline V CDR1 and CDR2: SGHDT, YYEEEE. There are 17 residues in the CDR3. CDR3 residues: CASSPLPGESSYNEQFF.

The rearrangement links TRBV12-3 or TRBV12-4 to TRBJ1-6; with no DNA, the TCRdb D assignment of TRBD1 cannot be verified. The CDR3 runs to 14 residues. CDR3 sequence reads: CASSLVGGNSPLHF.

CDR3: CASRAVGLTEAFF. V and J are TRBV6-2 or TRBV6-3 and TRBJ1-1. Germline assignment: CDR1 MNHEY and CDR2 SVGEGT. The CDR3 is made up of 13 amino acids.

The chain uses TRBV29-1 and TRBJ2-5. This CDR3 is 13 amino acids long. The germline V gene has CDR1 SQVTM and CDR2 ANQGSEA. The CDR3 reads CSVEVQREETQYF. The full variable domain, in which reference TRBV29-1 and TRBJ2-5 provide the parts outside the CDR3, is SAVISQKPSRDICQRGTSLTIQCQVDSQVTMMFWYRQQPGQSLTLIATANQGSEATYESGFVIDKFPISRPNLTFSTLTVSNMSPEDSSIYLCSVEVQREETQYFGPGTRLLVL.

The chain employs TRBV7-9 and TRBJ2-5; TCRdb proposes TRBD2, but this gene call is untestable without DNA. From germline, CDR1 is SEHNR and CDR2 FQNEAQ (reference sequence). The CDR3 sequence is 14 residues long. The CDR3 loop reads CASSGWTSEETQYF.

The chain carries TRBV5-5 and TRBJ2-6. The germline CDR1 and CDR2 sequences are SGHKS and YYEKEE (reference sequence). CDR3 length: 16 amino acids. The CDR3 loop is CASSFWVFSGANVLTF. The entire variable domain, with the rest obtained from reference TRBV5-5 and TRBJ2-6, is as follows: DAGVTQSPTHLIKTRGQQVTLRCSPISGHKSVSWYQQVLGQGPQFIFQYYEKEERGRGNFPDRFSARQFPNYSSELNVNALLLGDSALYLCASSFWVFSGANVLTFGAGSRLTVL.

CDR3 loop: CASSRTSGSLVAYNEQFF. The chain has TRBV7-2 and TRBJ2-1; TCRdb designates TRBD2, a call that cannot be tested without DNA. The CDR3 covers 18 residues. In germline, CDR1 is SGHTA, CDR2 FQGNSA.

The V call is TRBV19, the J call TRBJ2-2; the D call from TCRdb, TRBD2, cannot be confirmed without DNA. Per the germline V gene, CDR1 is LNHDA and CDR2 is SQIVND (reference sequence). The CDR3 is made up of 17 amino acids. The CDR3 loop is CASSPFTGGLKAGELFF.

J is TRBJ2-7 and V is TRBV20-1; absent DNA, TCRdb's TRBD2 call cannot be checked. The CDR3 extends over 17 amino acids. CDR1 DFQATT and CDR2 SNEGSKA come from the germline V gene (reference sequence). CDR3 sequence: CSARSNLIAESSYEQYF.

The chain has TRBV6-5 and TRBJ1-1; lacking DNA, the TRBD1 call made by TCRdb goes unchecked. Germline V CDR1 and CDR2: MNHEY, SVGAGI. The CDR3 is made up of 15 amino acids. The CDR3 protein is CASSYSAQGETEAFF.

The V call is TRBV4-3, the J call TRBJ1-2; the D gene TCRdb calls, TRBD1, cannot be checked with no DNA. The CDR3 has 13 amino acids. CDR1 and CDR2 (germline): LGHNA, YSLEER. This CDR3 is CASSQAQGEGYTF.

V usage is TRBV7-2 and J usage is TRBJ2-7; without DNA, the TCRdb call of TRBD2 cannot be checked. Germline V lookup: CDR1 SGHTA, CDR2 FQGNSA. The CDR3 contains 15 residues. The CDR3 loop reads CASSLRLAGSDEQYF. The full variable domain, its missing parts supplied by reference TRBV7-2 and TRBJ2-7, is GAGVSQSPSNKVTEKGKDVELRCDPISGHTALYWYRQSLGQGLEFLIYFQGNSAPDKSGLPSDRFSAERTGGSVSTLTIQRTQQEDSAVYLCASSLRLAGSDEQYFGPGTRLTVT.

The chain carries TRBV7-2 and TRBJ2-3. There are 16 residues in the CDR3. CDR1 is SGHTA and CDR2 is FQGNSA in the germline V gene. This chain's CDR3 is CASSPSLAASTDTQYF.

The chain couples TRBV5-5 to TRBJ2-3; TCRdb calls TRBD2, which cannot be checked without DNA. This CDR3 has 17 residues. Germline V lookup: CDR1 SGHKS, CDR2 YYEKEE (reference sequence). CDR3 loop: CASSLLSAGTLTDTQYF.

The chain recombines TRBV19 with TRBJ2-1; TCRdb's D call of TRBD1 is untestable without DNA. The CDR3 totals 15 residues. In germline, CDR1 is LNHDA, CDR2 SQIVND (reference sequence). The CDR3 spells CASSFPGTPYNEQFF.

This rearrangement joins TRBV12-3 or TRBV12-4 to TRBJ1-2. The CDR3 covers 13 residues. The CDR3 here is CASSLGSLYGYTF.

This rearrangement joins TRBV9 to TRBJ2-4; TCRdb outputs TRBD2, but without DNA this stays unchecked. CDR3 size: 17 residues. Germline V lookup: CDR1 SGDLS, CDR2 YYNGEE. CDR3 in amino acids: CASSSPQREGLKNIQYF.

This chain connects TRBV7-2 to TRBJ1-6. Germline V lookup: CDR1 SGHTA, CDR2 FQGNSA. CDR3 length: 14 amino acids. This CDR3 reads CASSLDAYNSPLHF.

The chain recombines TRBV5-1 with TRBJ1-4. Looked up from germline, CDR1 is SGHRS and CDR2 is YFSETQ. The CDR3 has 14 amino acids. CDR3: CASALSTTNEKLFF.

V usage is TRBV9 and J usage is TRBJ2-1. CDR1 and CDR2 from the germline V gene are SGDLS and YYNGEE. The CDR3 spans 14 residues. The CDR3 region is CASSVGRISNEQFF.

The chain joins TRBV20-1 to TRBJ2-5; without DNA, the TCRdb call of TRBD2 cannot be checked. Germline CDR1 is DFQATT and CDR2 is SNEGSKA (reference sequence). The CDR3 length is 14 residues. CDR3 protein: CSVPRLAGDETQYF.

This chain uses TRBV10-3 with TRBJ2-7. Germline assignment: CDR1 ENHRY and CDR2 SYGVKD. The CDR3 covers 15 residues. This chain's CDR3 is CAISESTTRSYEQYF.

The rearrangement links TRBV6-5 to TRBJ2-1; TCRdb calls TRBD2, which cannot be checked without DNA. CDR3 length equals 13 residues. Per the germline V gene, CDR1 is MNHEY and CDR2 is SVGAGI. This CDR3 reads CASRAGERDEQFF.

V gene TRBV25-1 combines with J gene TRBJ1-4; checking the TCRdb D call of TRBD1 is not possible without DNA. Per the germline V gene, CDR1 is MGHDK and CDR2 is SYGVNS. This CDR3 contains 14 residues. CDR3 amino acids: CASSEMGDREKLFF.

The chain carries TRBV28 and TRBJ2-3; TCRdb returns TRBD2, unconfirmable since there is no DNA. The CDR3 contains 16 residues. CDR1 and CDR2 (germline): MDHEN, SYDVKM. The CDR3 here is CASSLPGAGVTDTQYF.

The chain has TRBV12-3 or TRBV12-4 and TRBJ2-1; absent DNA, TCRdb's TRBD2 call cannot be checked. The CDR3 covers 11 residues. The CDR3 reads CASSSTAGSIF.

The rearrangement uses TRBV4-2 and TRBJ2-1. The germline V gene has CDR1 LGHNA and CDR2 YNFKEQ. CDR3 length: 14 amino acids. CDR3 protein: CASSQDRWGNEQFF.

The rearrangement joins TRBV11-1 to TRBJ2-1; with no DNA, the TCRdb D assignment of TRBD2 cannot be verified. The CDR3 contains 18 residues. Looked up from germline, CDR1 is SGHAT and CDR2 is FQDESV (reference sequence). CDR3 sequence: CASSLGRLADHSYNEQFF.